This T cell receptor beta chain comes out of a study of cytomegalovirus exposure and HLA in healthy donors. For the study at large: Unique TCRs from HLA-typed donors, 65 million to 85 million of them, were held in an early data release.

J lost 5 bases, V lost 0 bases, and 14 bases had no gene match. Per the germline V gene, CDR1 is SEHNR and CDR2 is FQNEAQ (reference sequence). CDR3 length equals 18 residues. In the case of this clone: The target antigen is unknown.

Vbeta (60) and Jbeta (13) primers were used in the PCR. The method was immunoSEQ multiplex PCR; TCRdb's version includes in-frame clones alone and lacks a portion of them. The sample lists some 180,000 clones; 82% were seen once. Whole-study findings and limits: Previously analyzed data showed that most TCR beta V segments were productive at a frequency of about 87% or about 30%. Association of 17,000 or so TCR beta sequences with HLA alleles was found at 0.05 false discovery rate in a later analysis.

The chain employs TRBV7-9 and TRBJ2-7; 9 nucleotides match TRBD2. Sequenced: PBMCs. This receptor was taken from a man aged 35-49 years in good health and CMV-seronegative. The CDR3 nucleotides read TGTGCCAGCAGCTTAGCGCTAAGTCTCCGCGGGAGGGACGACGAGCAGTACTTC. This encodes CASSLALSLRGRDDEQYF.